This TCR beta chain originates from a study of cytomegalovirus exposure and HLA in healthy donors. Findings and limits, study-wide: Cytomegalovirus-associated status was assigned to 164 TCR beta chains. Among immune exposure information, only CMV serostatus was available.

CDR3 length: 18 residues. Germline lookup yields CDR1 MDHEN and CDR2 SYDVKM. The J segment lost 2 bases and the V segment lost 3 bases, leaving 12 bases of the junction unmatched. As regards this clone: As yet, its antigen is unknown.

The study ran its PCR with 60 Vbeta and 13 Jbeta primers. Original methodology: Roughly 10 million shared chains were among approximately 80 million unique TCR beta chains counted in a later analysis. Sequencing was performed with immunoSEQ multiplex PCR; in TCRdb, only in-frame clones are kept and a portion is missing. V and J calls and clone size are those listed in that table; D and trimming were worked out from the DNA. The sample has approximately 120,000 clones; the top ten hold 2%. V gene TRBV28 combines with J gene TRBJ2-1; the match to TRBD1 covers 8 bases. The TCR sequence derives from a woman aged 60-75 years in good health and CMV-seronegative. The specimen sequenced was PBMCs. Here the CDR3 DNA reads TGTGCCAGCAGTTTCGATCTCCGACAGGGGAGGACCTACAATGAGCAGTTCTTC. This encodes CASSFDLRQGRTYNEQFF.